The rows below give T cell receptor beta chains drawn from one sample of a study of shared clonotypes between healthy human individuals. Data came from immunoSEQ multiplex PCR; TCRdb stores just in-frame clones and leaves some out. Of roughly 2,300,000 clones listed, approximately 90% are singletons. The material sequenced was naive CD4+ T cells from PBMCs. These receptors all come from a man aged 18 to 30 in good health. Some clones in this sample may be carry-over from other donors' samples. Each CDR3 is given with its conserved first and last residue. Each record gives: D gene, V gene, J gene, clone size, CDR3 protein, CDR3 DNA. D genes are given only for firm matches. The size of a clone is reported for some rows only, either as once, few or many, or as a class for expanded clones.

NA,TRBV28,TRBJ1-5,NA,CASRAGGQPQHF,TGTGCCAGCAGGGCAGGCGGCCAGCCCCAGCATTTT
NA,TRBV28,TRBJ1-1,NA,CASSFGRYSEAFF,TGTGCCAGCAGTTTCGGAAGATACTCTGAAGCTTTCTTT
TRBD2,TRBV5-4,TRBJ2-3,NA,CASSLGLAGGADTQYF,TGTGCCAGCAGCCTAGGACTAGCGGGAGGAGCAGATACGCAGTATTTT
NA,TRBV11-2,TRBJ2-2,NA,CASSPLASRPGELFF,TGTGCCAGCAGCCCCCTAGCTAGTAGGCCCGGGGAGCTGTTTTTT
NA,TRBV5-1,TRBJ2-5,NA,CASSLEVARPGQETQYF,TGCGCCAGCAGCTTAGAGGTTGCGAGGCCGGGTCAAGAGACCCAGTACTTC
NA,TRBV27,TRBJ2-2,once,CASSFASGGAAGELFF,TGTGCCAGCAGTTTCGCTTCGGGGGGCGCAGCCGGGGAGCTGTTTTTT
TRBD1,TRBV28,TRBJ1-2,NA,CASSFPGQTGNGYTF,TGTGCCAGCAGTTTCCCGGGACAGACGGGTAATGGCTACACCTTC
TRBD1,TRBV18,TRBJ2-7,NA,CASSRQGPPSEQYF,TGTGCCAGCTCACGACAGGGGCCCCCTTCCGAGCAGTACTTC
NA,TRBV5-8,TRBJ2-7,NA,CASSLGGLISYEQYF,TGTGCCAGCAGCTTGGGGGGGTTGATCTCCTACGAGCAGTACTTC
NA,TRBV28,TRBJ2-3,NA,CASSFPAGGRVDTQYF,TGTGCCAGCAGTTTCCCTGCCGGGGGCCGGGTAGATACGCAGTATTTT
TRBD2,TRBV5-6,TRBJ2-7,NA,CASSLAVAGDGEQYF,TGTGCCAGCAGCTTGGCGGTAGCGGGAGACGGCGAGCAGTACTTC
NA,TRBV18,TRBJ2-1,NA,CASSPPSLNEQFF,TGTGCCAGCTCACCACCATCACTTAATGAGCAGTTCTTC
TRBD2,TRBV27,TRBJ2-1,NA,CASTAGRRSYNEQFF,TGTGCCAGCACAGCGGGAAGGCGGTCCTACAATGAGCAGTTCTTC
NA,TRBV7-3,TRBJ1-1,few,CASSLTRTGDTEAFF,TGTGCCAGCAGCTTAACCCGGACCGGGGACACTGAAGCTTTCTTT
NA,TRBV19,TRBJ1-5,few,CASSITNQPQHF,TGTGCCAGTAGTATTACCAATCAGCCCCAGCATTTT
NA,TRBV4-2,TRBJ1-2,NA,CASSQEGNLIYGYTF,TGTGCCAGCAGCCAAGAGGGGAATTTAATCTATGGCTACACCTTC
NA,TRBV7-9,TRBJ2-1,few,CASSFYNEQFF,TGTGCCAGCAGCTTTTACAATGAGCAGTTCTTC
NA,TRBV5-4,TRBJ1-2,NA,CASKKDASQNYGYTF,TGTGCCAGCAAAAAGGACGCCTCGCAGAACTATGGCTACACCTTC
TRBD1,TRBV5-6,TRBJ1-4,NA,CASSETSDRGEKLFF,TGTGCCAGCAGCGAAACCTCGGACAGGGGGGAAAAACTGTTTTTT
NA,TRBV7-2,TRBJ2-3,NA,CASSLSRDADTQYF,TGTGCCAGCAGCTTATCCAGGGACGCAGATACGCAGTATTTT
NA,TRBV5-1,TRBJ2-6,NA,CASRGVSGANVLTF,TGCGCCAGCAGGGGGGTGTCCGGGGCCAACGTCCTGACTTTC
TRBD2,TRBV11-3,TRBJ2-7,NA,CASSFSGGPTYEQYF,TGTGCCAGCAGCTTTTCGGGGGGACCAACCTACGAGCAGTACTTC
TRBD1,TRBV18,TRBJ2-7,NA,CASSGQGADTYEQYF,TGTGCCAGCTCAGGTCAGGGGGCCGATACCTACGAGCAGTACTTC
TRBD1,TRBV28,TRBJ1-1,NA,CASSARQGYATEAFF,TGTGCCAGCAGTGCAAGACAGGGGTACGCCACTGAAGCTTTCTTT
TRBD1,TRBV28,TRBJ2-7,NA,CASSLWTGGRGEQYF,TGTGCCAGCAGTCTGTGGACAGGGGGCAGGGGCGAGCAGTATTTC
TRBD2,TRBV11-2,TRBJ2-2,NA,CASSPRGRAGGLPGELFF,TGTGCCAGCAGCCCTCGCGGGCGAGCGGGAGGGCTACCCGGGGAGCTGTTTTTT
NA,TRBV30,TRBJ1-4,few,CAWSPSTNEKLFF,TGTGCCTGGAGCCCCTCGACTAATGAAAAACTGTTTTTT
NA,TRBV5-6,TRBJ2-7,NA,CASSSTTRGPTYEQYF,TGTGCCAGCAGCTCGACCACGAGAGGGCCTACCTACGAGCAGTACTTC
NA,TRBV6-1,TRBJ1-5,NA,CASSERPYQPQHF,TGTGCCAGCAGTGAGAGGCCCTATCAGCCCCAGCATTTT
NA,TRBV2,TRBJ2-1,NA,CASSEYVNEQFF,TGTGCCAGCAGTGAATATGTCAATGAGCAGTTCTTC
NA,TRBV5-1,TRBJ1-5,NA,CASSSRDGDQPQHF,TGCGCCAGCAGCTCCCGGGACGGGGATCAGCCCCAGCATTTT
TRBD2,TRBV19,TRBJ2-3,once,CASSRLAGTDTQYF,TGTGCCAGTAGTCGACTAGCGGGTACAGATACGCAGTATTTT
NA,TRBV5-1,TRBJ2-2,NA,CASSSMAVGSGELFF,TGCGCCAGCAGCTCTATGGCGGTTGGTTCGGGGGAGCTGTTTTTT
NA,TRBV6-1,TRBJ1-5,NA,CASSEDRREYQPQHF,TGTGCCAGCAGTGAAGATAGGAGGGAGTATCAGCCCCAGCATTTT
TRBD2,TRBV7-2,TRBJ2-7,NA,CASSPRGGRAFPIEQYF,TGTGCCAGCAGCCCCCGTGGCGGGAGGGCCTTTCCAATCGAGCAGTACTTC
NA,TRBV5-4,TRBJ1-1,NA,CASSTTRGRDTEAFF,TGTGCCAGCAGTACTACGCGAGGAAGGGACACTGAAGCTTTCTTT
TRBD2,TRBV2,TRBJ2-7,NA,CASSPKGLEDF,TGTGCCAGCAGTCCAAAGGGACTAGAGGACTTC
TRBD1,TRBV6-1,TRBJ1-5,few,CASRSGQGPHQPQHF,TGTGCCAGCAGGTCGGGACAGGGGCCCCATCAGCCCCAGCATTTT
NA,TRBV5-1,TRBJ1-1,once,CASSSDRMNTEAFF,TGCGCCAGCAGCTCGGACCGTATGAACACTGAAGCTTTCTTT
NA,TRBV7-2,TRBJ2-2,NA,CASSLLMNTGELFF,TGTGCCAGCAGCTTACTAATGAACACCGGGGAGCTGTTTTTT
TRBD1,TRBV5-8,TRBJ1-2,NA,CASSIGQGGYGYTF,TGTGCCAGCAGCATCGGACAGGGAGGCTATGGCTACACCTTC
NA,TRBV6-1,TRBJ1-4,few,CASSPRVGDEKLFF,TGTGCCAGCAGCCCCAGGGTCGGGGATGAAAAACTGTTTTTT
NA,TRBV19,TRBJ2-6,NA,CASSILSGANVLTF,TGTGCCAGTAGTATACTTTCTGGGGCCAACGTCCTGACTTTC
NA,TRBV7-2,TRBJ1-2,NA,CASSLTAGGVYGYTF,TGTGCCAGCAGCCTAACGGCGGGGGGGGTCTATGGCTACACCTTC
TRBD1,TRBV28,TRBJ1-5,NA,CASSKAGQGVDQPQHF,TGTGCCAGCAGTAAAGCGGGACAGGGGGTGGATCAGCCCCAGCATTTT
NA,TRBV2,TRBJ2-1,NA,CASSLTFSDNEQFF,TGTGCCAGCTCTTTAACGTTTAGCGACAATGAGCAGTTCTTC
NA,TRBV28,TRBJ1-2,once,CASRGTTGYTF,TGTGCCAGCAGAGGGACAACTGGCTACACCTTC
NA,TRBV30,TRBJ2-5,once,CAWSHGFAVQETQYF,TGTGCCTGGAGTCATGGCTTTGCGGTTCAAGAGACCCAGTACTTC
NA,TRBV4-2,TRBJ1-2,NA,CASSPPSFNYGYTF,TGTGCCAGCAGCCCTCCGTCCTTTAACTATGGCTACACCTTC
TRBD1,TRBV4-2,TRBJ2-7,once,CASSPWTGGIISYEQYF,TGTGCCAGCAGCCCGTGGACAGGGGGCATCATCTCCTACGAGCAGTACTTC
TRBD1,TRBV5-1,TRBJ1-1,few,CASSLGGSHTEAFF,TGCGCCAGCAGCTTAGGGGGCAGCCACACTGAAGCTTTCTTT